These 6 T cell receptor beta chains came from one sample sequenced in a study of vaccination effects on CD4 cells after COVID-19. Sequenced by immunoSEQ multiplex PCR; TCRdb stores in-frame clones only, minus some. This table has about 73,000 clones, roughly four fifths appearing once. The culture ran for around nine days before CD4+ T cells were isolated. Of the BNT162b2 and mRNA-1273 vaccines, participants received two doses of one or the other. Which antigens these TCRs recognize remains unknown. The specimen comprised CD4+ T cells from PBMCs cultured without peptide, sampled after COVID-19 vaccination. The receptors here all came from a human donor who received a COVID-19 vaccine.

The J gene is TRBJ1-1, the V gene TRBV27; 7 nucleotides match TRBD1. This CDR3 comprises 15 residues. Trimming cost V 10 bases and J 2 bases; bases outside gene matches: 13. Germline V CDR1 and CDR2: MNHEY, SMNVEV (reference sequence). The CDR3 is CATLSRGAGNTEAFF. The CDR3 DNA reads as TGTGCCACCCTATCCAGGGGGGCTGGAAACACTGAAGCTTTCTTT.

The genes are TRBV5-1 and TRBJ1-4; possible D gene TRBD1, 5 bases. Germline lookup yields CDR1 SGHRS and CDR2 YFSETQ. CDR3 length equals 15 residues. The V end was cut by 0 bases, the J end by 10 bases, with 16 bases between. As DNA, the CDR3 is TGCGCCAGCAGCTTGGAAACGGGGGTAAGCGGAAAACTGTTTTTT. Its protein product is CASSLETGVSGKLFF.

The V gene is TRBV18, the J gene TRBJ1-5; D not certain. This CDR3 contains 13 residues. The germline gives CDR1 KGHSH, CDR2 LQKENI. Trimming removed 3 bases at V and 5 bases at J, with 8 bases between. CDR3 nucleotide sequence: TGTGCCAGCTCACCGCCCAACGATCAGCCCCAGCATTTT. This codes for CASSPPNDQPQHF.

The V gene is TRBV24-1, the J gene TRBJ2-1, with D possibly matching TRBD2 (7 bases). This CDR3 comprises 15 residues. Trimming shortened V by 3 bases and J by 7 bases, and 15 bases separated the two germline ends. Germline V CDR1 and CDR2: KGHDR, SFDVKD. The CDR3 coding sequence is TGTGCCACCAGTGATAACGGGGGGCGTGGGAATGAGCAGTTCTTC. This codes for CATSDNGGRGNEQFF.

This sequence joins TRBV19 and TRBJ2-5, with 9 bases aligning to TRBD1. This CDR3 is 14 amino acids long. Germline loops: CDR1 LNHDA, CDR2 SQIVND (reference sequence). The V gene end was trimmed by 3 bases and the J gene end by 4 bases; junction bases not matched to a gene: 3. The CDR3 DNA is TGTGCCAGTAGTATCGCGGACAGGGGAGAGACCCAGTACTTC. Translated, it gives CASSIADRGETQYF.

The chain carries TRBV18 and TRBJ1-5; 12 positions match TRBD1. CDR3 length: 16 residues. The junction had 4 bases not matched to a gene; V was cut back by 2 bases and J by 5 bases. Germline lookup yields CDR1 KGHSH and CDR2 LQKENI. For the CDR3, the DNA is TGTGCCAGCTCACCAGGGACAGGGGGCTTAGATCAGCCCCAGCATTTT. Translating it yields CASSPGTGGLDQPQHF.